The 29 T cell receptor beta chains presented below share a single source sample, sequenced in a study of CD8 T cells in Susac syndrome. Reverse transcription used about 0.45 to 1 ug RNA and random hexamers. MiXCR, applied by TCRdb to the immunoSEQ multiplex PCR reads, yields one record per CDR3 protein. The repertoire holds roughly 100,000 distinct CDR3 sequences, with around 94% as singletons. The sequenced sample consisted of CD8+ T cells from PBMCs. The receptors shown here come from a human donor with Susac syndrome.

The genes are TRBV29-1 and TRBJ1-4, with 8 bases that match TRBD1. V gave up 7 bases and J gave up 4 bases; unmatched junction bases: 5. The CDR3 extends over 13 amino acids. Germline lookup yields CDR1 SQVTM and CDR2 ANQGSEA. In DNA, the CDR3 is TGCAGCGCTTTGGACAGGGATAATGAAAAACTGTTTTTT. Its translation is CSALDRDNEKLFF.

V and J are TRBV19 and TRBJ2-5, with TRBD1 as a possible D gene (6 bases). The V and J ends lost 7 bases and 3 bases respectively, with 12 bases between them. CDR3 length: 13 residues. Per germline, CDR1 LNHDA and CDR2 SQIVND (reference sequence). The CDR3 protein is CASNVAGEETQYF. The CDR3 region has the DNA TGTGCCAGTAACGTCGCAGGGGAAGAGACCCAGTACTTC.

This chain uses TRBV9 with TRBJ2-1; no clear D. In germline, CDR1 is SGDLS, CDR2 YYNGEE. Trimming stripped 0 bases from V and 7 bases from J, with 5 bases between. CDR3 length equals 12 residues. The CDR3 DNA reads TGTGCCAGCAGCGTAGTGACAAATGAGCAGTTCTTC. Amino acid sequence: CASSVVTNEQFF.

The V and J genes are TRBV14 and TRBJ1-2; D is unclear. V was cut by 0 bases and J by 3 bases, with 11 bases left in between. Germline lookup yields CDR1 SGHDN and CDR2 FVKESK. The CDR3 extends over 15 amino acids. The CDR3 sequence is CASSQDRKGYYGYTF. The CDR3 DNA sequence: TGTGCCAGCAGCCAAGATAGGAAGGGATACTATGGCTACACCTTC.

This clonotype turned up a few times. V is TRBV2 and J is TRBJ2-1, with D possibly being TRBD1 or TRBD2 (6 bases each). Looked up from germline, CDR1 is SNHLY and CDR2 is FYNNEI. The CDR3 totals 12 residues. The V end lost 9 bases, the J end lost 4 bases, and 10 bases lay between the germline ends. CDR3 bases: TGTGCCAGTAGAGGGGGGTACAATGAGCAGTTCTTC. Its translation: CASRGGYNEQFF.

J is TRBJ2-7 and V is TRBV27; TRBD1 matches 8 bases. Trimming removed 4 bases from V and 2 bases from J; junction bases left unmatched: 4. The CDR3 is 14 residues long. The germline CDR1 and CDR2 sequences are MNHEY and SMNVEV (reference sequence). CDR3 nucleotide sequence: TGTGCCAGCAGTTGGGAGACAGGGGCCTACGAGCAGTACTTC. Protein product: CASSWETGAYEQYF.

The chain links TRBV5-6 to TRBJ2-3; D not resolved. The germline gives CDR1 SGHDT, CDR2 YYEEEE. With 0 bases removed from V and 4 bases from J, the gap between germline ends came to 15 bases. The CDR3 contains 16 residues. Here the CDR3 reads CASSLGPTTTADTQYF. The CDR3 DNA is TGTGCCAGCAGCTTGGGTCCAACCACCACAGCAGATACGCAGTATTTT.

The chain couples TRBV9 to TRBJ1-6, with unresolved D. V lost 4 bases, J lost 2 bases, and 16 bases lay in between. This CDR3 region has 17 residues. The germline V gene has CDR1 SGDLS and CDR2 YYNGEE. DNA of the CDR3: TGTGCCAGCAGCCCTCAGGTGCGGACCCCCTATAATTCACCCCTCCACTTT. It yields the protein CASSPQVRTPYNSPLHF.

The chain uses TRBV9 and TRBJ1-2, with D perhaps TRBD1 (5 bases). The CDR3 is 14 residues long. Trimming shortened V by 3 bases and J by 8 bases, and 17 bases separated the two germline ends. CDR1 and CDR2 (germline): SGDLS, YYNGEE. CDR3 nucleotides: TGTGCCAGCAGCGGTTCCGGGACCACGATCGGCTACACCTTC. Protein sequence: CASSGSGTTIGYTF. The full variable domain, completed using reference TRBV9 and TRBJ1-2, is DSGVTQTPKHLITATGQRVTLRCSPRSGDLSVYWYQQSLDQGLQFLIQYYNGEERAKGNILERFSAQQFPDLHSELNLSSLELGDSALYFCASSGSGTTIGYTFGSGTRLTVV.

The chain recombines TRBV27 with TRBJ2-7, with 7 positions matching TRBD1. CDR1 MNHEY and CDR2 SMNVEV come from the germline V gene (reference sequence). The CDR3 has 13 residues. Unmatched junction bases numbered 8, after V lost 6 bases and J lost 6 bases. This chain's CDR3 is CASSPGQRSEQYF. DNA of the CDR3: TGTGCCAGCAGCCCGGGACAGCGGAGCGAGCAGTACTTC.

The rearrangement links TRBV21-1 to TRBJ2-1; the table's D gene call, TRBD1, was not cross checked with the DNA. TRBV21-1 is marked as a pseudogene. The CDR3 has 16 amino acids. DNA of the CDR3: TGTGCCAGCAGCAAAGAGGGCGGGGGGGCGCGGAATGAGCAGTTCTTC. Protein: CASSKEGGGARNEQFF.

The CDR3 DNA reads as TGTGCCAGCAGCTCGTCCGGGACAGCCTCTGAAAAACTGTTTTTT. Translation gives CASSSSGTASEKLFF. J is TRBJ1-4 and V is TRBV9; 7 nucleotides agree with TRBD1. Unmatched junction bases numbered 10, after V lost 4 bases and J lost 7 bases. CDR1 is SGDLS and CDR2 is YYNGEE in the germline V gene. This CDR3 is 15 amino acids long.

The V gene is TRBV5-6, the J gene TRBJ2-2; the match to TRBD1 covers 10 bases. Trimming removed 3 bases from V and 2 bases from J; junction bases left unmatched: 4. Germline lookup yields CDR1 SGHDT and CDR2 YYEEEE. This CDR3 is built from 16 residues. The chain's CDR3 is CASSWETGGNTGELFF. The CDR3 DNA follows: TGTGCCAGCAGCTGGGAGACAGGGGGCAACACCGGGGAGCTGTTTTTT.

The chain uses TRBV6-1 and TRBJ1-4, with D tentatively TRBD1 (5 bases). Germline V lookup: CDR1 MNHNS, CDR2 SASEGT. V gave up 6 bases and J gave up 0 bases, with 17 bases separating them. CDR3 length: 17 residues. This chain's CDR3 is CASSPYLRQTTNEKLFF. The CDR3 bases are TGTGCCAGCAGCCCTTACCTGCGACAGACAACTAATGAAAAACTGTTTTTT.

The chain links TRBV20-1 to TRBJ1-1, with 9 nucleotides matching TRBD1. Germline V gives CDR1 DFQATT, CDR2 SNEGSKA (reference sequence). The CDR3 contains 17 residues. V lost 0 bases, J lost 0 bases, and 8 bases stayed unmatched. The CDR3 spells CSARDRQGGGMNTEAFF. The CDR3 DNA sequence: TGCAGTGCTAGAGATAGACAGGGGGGAGGCATGAACACTGAAGCTTTCTTT.

V and J are TRBV12-3 or TRBV12-4 and TRBJ2-5; TRBD2 aligns across 10 bases. This CDR3 contains 15 residues. V dropped 5 bases and J dropped 2; count of bases not matched to a gene: 5. The CDR3 DNA sequence: TGTGCCAGCAGTAATGAGCGGGGGGGTCAAGAGACCCAGTACTTC. Protein sequence: CASSNERGGQETQYF.

V gene TRBV7-3 combines with J gene TRBJ2-5; D not resolved. Germline V gene data show CDR1 as SGHTA and CDR2 as FQGTGA. The CDR3 covers 13 residues. V lost 1 base and J lost 4, with 7 bases in between. In DNA, the CDR3 is TGTGCCAGCAGCTTAAGGCTCCGAGAGACCCAGTACTTC. It translates to CASSLRLRETQYF.

This chain uses TRBV4-1 with TRBJ2-5, with D perhaps TRBD2 (5 bases). The V and J ends lost 1 base and 5 bases respectively, with 14 bases between them. Germline CDR1 reads MGHRA; CDR2 reads YSYEKL. This CDR3 has 15 amino acids. This CDR3 is CASSQVGLAVETQYF. The CDR3 nucleotides read TGCGCCAGCAGCCAAGTTGGGCTAGCCGTGGAGACCCAGTACTTC.

This rearrangement joins TRBV9 to TRBJ2-3, with 9 bases lining up with TRBD2. V shed 3 bases and J 0 bases; nucleotides not matched to a gene: 2. The CDR3 length is 15 residues. Germline V lookup: CDR1 SGDLS, CDR2 YYNGEE. The CDR3 DNA follows: TGTGCCAGCAGCGACCTAGCGGGGAGCACAGATACGCAGTATTTT. It is translated as CASSDLAGSTDTQYF.

This sequence joins TRBV19 and TRBJ2-1, with 10 positions matching TRBD2. The CDR3 totals 15 residues. J was trimmed by 3 bases and V by 6 bases; bases with no gene match: 5. Germline values: CDR1 LNHDA, CDR2 SQIVND (reference sequence). As DNA, the CDR3 is TGTGCCAGTAGAGGAGCGGGGGGGTTCTACAATGAGCAGTTCTTC. Protein sequence: CASRGAGGFYNEQFF.

The chain carries TRBV7-9 and TRBJ1-5, with D possibly matching TRBD1 (6 bases). The CDR3 length is 14 residues. CDR1 SEHNR and CDR2 FQNEAQ come from the germline V gene (reference sequence). V was trimmed by 4 bases and J by 4 bases, leaving 11 bases between them. CDR3 residues: CASSSDRLNQPQHF. CDR3 DNA sequence: TGTGCCAGCAGCTCCGACAGGCTTAATCAGCCCCAGCATTTT.

The chain carries TRBV4-1 and TRBJ2-7; D is unresolved. Germline V gives CDR1 MGHRA, CDR2 YSYEKL. V was cut by 0 bases and J by 2 bases, with 8 bases left in between. The length of the CDR3 is 14 residues. CDR3 in amino acids: CASSQDLGTYEQYF. The CDR3 bases are TGCGCCAGCAGCCAAGACCTGGGAACCTACGAGCAGTACTTC.

A note on this clonotype: Compared with germline, one end of the junction differs, possibly owing to a read error. The chain has TRBV19 and TRBJ2-5; TRBD1 is a possible D gene (6 bases). The CDR3 contains 15 residues. Per the germline V gene, CDR1 is LNHDA and CDR2 is SQIVND (reference sequence). CDR3 coding DNA: TGTGCCATCCACCCGAGGGGGAATGAGCAAGCGACCCAGTACTTC. Amino acids: CAIHPRGNEQATQYF. Together with reference TRBV19 and TRBJ2-5, the CDR3 gives the full variable domain: DGGITQSPKYLFRKEGQNVTLSCEQNLNHDAMYWYRQDPGQGLRLIYYSQIVNDFQKGDIAEGYSVSREKKESFPLTVTSAQKNPTAFYLCAIHPRGNEQATQYFGPGTRLLVL.

CDR3 sequence: CASSSPGNEAFF. CDR3 DNA sequence: TGTGCCAGCAGTTCTCCGGGAAATGAAGCTTTCTTT. The V call is TRBV12-3 or TRBV12-4, the J call TRBJ1-1; D is undetermined. The CDR3 runs 12 residues. The V gene lost 4 bases and the J gene lost 7 bases, with 10 bases spanning the gap.

The V gene is TRBV9, the J gene TRBJ2-7; 13 bases are a match to TRBD2. The ends lost 4 bases at V and 5 bases at J; junction bases unmatched: 6. This CDR3 comprises 15 residues. From germline, CDR1 is SGDLS and CDR2 YYNGEE. Written as DNA, the CDR3 is TGTGCCAGCAGCATAGGGACTAGCGGGGACCACGAGCAGTACTTC. Translated: CASSIGTSGDHEQYF.

The chain links TRBV9 to TRBJ2-2, with 7 nucleotides matching TRBD1. CDR1 and CDR2 from the germline V gene are SGDLS and YYNGEE. CDR3 length: 16 amino acids. The trim removed 0 bases at V and 6 bases at J, leaving 8 bases unmatched. The CDR3 here is CASSVAAGGTAGELFF. The CDR3 nucleotides are TGTGCCAGCAGCGTAGCGGCAGGGGGTACGGCCGGGGAGCTGTTTTTT.

The chain's CDR3 is CASSDPRESGANVLTF. CDR3 sequence (DNA): TGTGCCAGCAGTGACCCCAGGGAATCTGGGGCCAACGTCCTGACTTTC. V gene TRBV25-1 combines with J gene TRBJ2-6; D perhaps matches TRBD1 (5 bases). CDR3 length: 16 residues. Germline CDR1 is MGHDK and CDR2 is SYGVNS. With 3 bases removed from V and 1 base from J, the gap between germline ends came to 10 bases.

The V call is TRBV5-6, the J call TRBJ2-2, with TRBD1 as a possible D gene (6 bases). The ends were cut back, 2 bases at V and 4 bases at J, with 9 bases in the middle. The germline V gene has CDR1 SGHDT and CDR2 YYEEEE. CDR3 length: 14 amino acids. The CDR3 bases are TGTGCCAGCAGCTTTCAGGGGTCCACCGGGGAGCTGTTTTTT. It encodes CASSFQGSTGELFF. The entire variable domain, with the rest obtained from reference TRBV5-6 and TRBJ2-2, is as follows: DAGVTQSPTHLIKTRGQQVTLRCSPKSGHDTVSWYQQALGQGPQFIFQYYEEEERQRGNFPDRFSGHQFPNYSSELNVNALLLGDSALYLCASSFQGSTGELFFGEGSRLTVL.

J is TRBJ2-1 and V is TRBV4-1; D gene ambiguous. The CDR3 runs to 15 residues. The germline V gene has CDR1 MGHRA and CDR2 YSYEKL. V was trimmed by 1 base and J by 0 bases, leaving 7 bases between them. The CDR3 reads CASSQARSSYNEQFF. CDR3 nucleotides: TGCGCCAGCAGCCAAGCTCGGTCCTCCTACAATGAGCAGTTCTTC.